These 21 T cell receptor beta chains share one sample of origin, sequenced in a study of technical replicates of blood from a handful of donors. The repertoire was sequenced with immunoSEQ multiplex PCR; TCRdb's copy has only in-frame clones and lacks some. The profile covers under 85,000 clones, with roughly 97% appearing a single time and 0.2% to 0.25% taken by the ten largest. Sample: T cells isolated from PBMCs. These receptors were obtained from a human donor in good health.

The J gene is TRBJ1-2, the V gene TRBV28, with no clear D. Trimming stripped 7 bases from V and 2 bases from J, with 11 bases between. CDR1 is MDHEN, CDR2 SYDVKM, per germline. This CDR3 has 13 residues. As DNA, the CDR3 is TGTGCCAGCACACTTGACGGGAACTATGGCTACACCTTC. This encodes CASTLDGNYGYTF.

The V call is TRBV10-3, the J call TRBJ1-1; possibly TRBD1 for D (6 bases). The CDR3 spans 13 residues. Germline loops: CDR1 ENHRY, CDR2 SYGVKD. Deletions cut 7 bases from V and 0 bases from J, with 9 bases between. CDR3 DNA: TGTGCCATCAAGGACAGTGTGAACACTGAAGCTTTCTTT. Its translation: CAIKDSVNTEAFF.

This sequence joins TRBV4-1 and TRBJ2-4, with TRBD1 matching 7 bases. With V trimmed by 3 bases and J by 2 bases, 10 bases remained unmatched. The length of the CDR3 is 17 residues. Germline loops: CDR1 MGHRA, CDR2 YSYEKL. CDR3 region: CASSHGQGDPSKNIQYF. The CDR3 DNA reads TGCGCCAGCAGCCACGGCCAGGGGGATCCCTCCAAAAACATTCAGTACTTC.

CDR3 DNA: TGTGCCAGCAGCGCCCGGGACAGGGATTTTAATGAGCAGTTCTTC. Residues: CASSARDRDFNEQFF. This chain joins TRBV5-6 and TRBJ2-1, with 9 bases that match TRBD1. From germline, CDR1 is SGHDT and CDR2 YYEEEE. This CDR3 is built from 15 residues. V dropped 4 bases and J dropped 7; count of bases not matched to a gene: 9.

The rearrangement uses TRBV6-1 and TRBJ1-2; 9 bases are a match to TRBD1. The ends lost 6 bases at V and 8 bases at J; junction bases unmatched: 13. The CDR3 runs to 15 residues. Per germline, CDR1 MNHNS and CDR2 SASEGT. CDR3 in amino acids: CASRQIGTGQGGYTF. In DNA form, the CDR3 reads TGTGCCAGCAGGCAAATCGGGACAGGGCAGGGAGGCTACACCTTC.

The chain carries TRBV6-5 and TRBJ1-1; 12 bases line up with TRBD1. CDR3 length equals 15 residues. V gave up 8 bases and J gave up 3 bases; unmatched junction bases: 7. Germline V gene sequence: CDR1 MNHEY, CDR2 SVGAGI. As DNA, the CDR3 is TGTGCCAGCTTGGGACAGGGGGCTACGGACACTGAAGCTTTCTTT. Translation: CASLGQGATDTEAFF.

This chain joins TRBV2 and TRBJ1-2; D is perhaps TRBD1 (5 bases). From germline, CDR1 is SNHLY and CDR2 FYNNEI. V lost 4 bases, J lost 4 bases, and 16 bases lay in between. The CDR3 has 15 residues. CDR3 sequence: CASSVTGGFSYGYTF. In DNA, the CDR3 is TGTGCCAGCAGTGTCACGGGGGGGTTTTCCTATGGCTACACCTTC.

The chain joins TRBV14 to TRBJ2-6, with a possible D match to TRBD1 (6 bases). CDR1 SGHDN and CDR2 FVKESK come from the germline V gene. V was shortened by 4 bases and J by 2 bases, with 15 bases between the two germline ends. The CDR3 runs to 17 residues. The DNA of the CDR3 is TGTGCCAGCAGCCCCGCGACAGGCGACCCTGGGGCCAACGTCCTGACTTTC. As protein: CASSPATGDPGANVLTF.

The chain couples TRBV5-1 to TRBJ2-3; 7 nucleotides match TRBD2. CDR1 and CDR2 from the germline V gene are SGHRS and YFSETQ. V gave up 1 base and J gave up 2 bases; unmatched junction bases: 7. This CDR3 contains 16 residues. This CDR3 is CASSLPSGTNTDTQYF. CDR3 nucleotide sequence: TGCGCCAGCAGCTTGCCCAGCGGGACTAACACAGATACGCAGTATTTT.

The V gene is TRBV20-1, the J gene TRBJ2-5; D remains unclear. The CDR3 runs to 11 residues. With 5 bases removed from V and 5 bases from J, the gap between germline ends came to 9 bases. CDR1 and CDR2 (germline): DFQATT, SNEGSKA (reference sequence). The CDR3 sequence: CSAHKRETQYF. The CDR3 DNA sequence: TGCAGTGCTCATAAACGGGAGACCCAGTACTTC.

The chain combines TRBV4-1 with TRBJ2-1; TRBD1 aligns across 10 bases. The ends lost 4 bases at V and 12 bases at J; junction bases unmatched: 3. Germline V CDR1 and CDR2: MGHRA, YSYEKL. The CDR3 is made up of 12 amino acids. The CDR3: CASSLGQGGQFF. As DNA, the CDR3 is TGCGCCAGCAGCCTAGGACAGGGGGGGCAGTTCTTC.

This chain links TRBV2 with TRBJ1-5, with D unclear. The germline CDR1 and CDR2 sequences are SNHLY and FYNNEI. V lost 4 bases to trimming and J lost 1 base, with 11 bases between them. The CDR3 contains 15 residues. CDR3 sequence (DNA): TGTGCCAGCAGTGTTGAGTTACAGAGCAATCAGCCCCAGCATTTT. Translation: CASSVELQSNQPQHF. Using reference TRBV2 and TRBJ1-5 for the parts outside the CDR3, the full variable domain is EPEVTQTPSHQVTQMGQEVILRCVPISNHLYFYWYRQILGQKVEFLVSFYNNEISEKSEIFDDQFSVERPDGSNFTLKIRSTKLEDSAMYFCASSVELQSNQPQHFGDGTRLSIL.

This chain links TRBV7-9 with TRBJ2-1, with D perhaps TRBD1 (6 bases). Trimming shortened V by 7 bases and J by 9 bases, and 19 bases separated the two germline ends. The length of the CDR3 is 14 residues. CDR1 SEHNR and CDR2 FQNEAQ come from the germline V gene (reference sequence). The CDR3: CASNHDKRGSEQFF. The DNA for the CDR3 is TGTGCCAGCAATCACGATAAGAGGGGGAGTGAGCAGTTCTTC.

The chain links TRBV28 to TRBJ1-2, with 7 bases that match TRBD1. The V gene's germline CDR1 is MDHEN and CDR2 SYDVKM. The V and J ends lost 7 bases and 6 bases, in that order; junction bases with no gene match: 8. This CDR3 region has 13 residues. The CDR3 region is CASIQGSDHGYTF. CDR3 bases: TGTGCCAGCATACAGGGGAGTGATCATGGCTACACCTTC.

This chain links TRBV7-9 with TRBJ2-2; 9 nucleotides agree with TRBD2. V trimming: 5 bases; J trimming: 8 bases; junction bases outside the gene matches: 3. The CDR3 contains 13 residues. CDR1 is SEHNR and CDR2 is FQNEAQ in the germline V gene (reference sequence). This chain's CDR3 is CASSLGLAGELFF. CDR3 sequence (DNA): TGTGCCAGCAGCCTGGGACTAGCAGGGGAGCTGTTTTTT.

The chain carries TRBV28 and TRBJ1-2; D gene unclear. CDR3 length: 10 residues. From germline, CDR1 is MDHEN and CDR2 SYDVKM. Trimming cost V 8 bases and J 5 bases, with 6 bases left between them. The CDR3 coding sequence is TGTGCCAGCGGTAGATATGGCTACACCTTC. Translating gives CASGRYGYTF.

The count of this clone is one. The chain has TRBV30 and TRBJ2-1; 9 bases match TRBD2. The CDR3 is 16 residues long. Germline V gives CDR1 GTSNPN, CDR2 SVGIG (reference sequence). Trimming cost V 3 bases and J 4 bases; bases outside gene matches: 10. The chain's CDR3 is CAWRVAGALLYNEQFF. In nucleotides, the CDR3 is TGTGCCTGGAGAGTAGCGGGGGCTTTACTTTACAATGAGCAGTTCTTC. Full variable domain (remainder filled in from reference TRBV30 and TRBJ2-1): SQTIHQWPATLVQPVGSPLSLECTVEGTSNPNLYWYRQAAGRGLQLLFYSVGIGQISSEVPQNLSASRPQDRQFILSSKKLLLSDSGFYLCAWRVAGALLYNEQFFGPGTRLTVL.

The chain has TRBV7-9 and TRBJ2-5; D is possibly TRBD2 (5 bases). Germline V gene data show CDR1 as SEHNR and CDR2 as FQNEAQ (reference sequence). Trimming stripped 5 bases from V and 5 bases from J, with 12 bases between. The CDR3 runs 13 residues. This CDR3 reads CASSPRVRETQYF. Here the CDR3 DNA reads TGTGCCAGCAGCCCGAGGGTGCGGGAGACCCAGTACTTC.

The CDR3 DNA reads TGTGCCTCGGGAGAGGGCCCGAACACCGGGGAGCTGTTTTTT. It specifies CASGEGPNTGELFF. The chain links TRBV10-3 to TRBJ2-2, with D perhaps matching TRBD2 (6 bases). The V gene lost 11 bases and the J gene lost 0 bases, with 13 bases spanning the gap. Germline V gene data show CDR1 as ENHRY and CDR2 as SYGVKD. The CDR3 sequence is 14 residues long.

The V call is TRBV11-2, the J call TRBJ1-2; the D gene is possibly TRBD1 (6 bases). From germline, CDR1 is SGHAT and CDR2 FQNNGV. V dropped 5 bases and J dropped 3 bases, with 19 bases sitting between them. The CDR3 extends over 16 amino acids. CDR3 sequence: CASSPPPWDTHYGYTF. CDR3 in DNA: TGTGCCAGCAGCCCGCCCCCCTGGGACACCCACTATGGCTACACCTTC.

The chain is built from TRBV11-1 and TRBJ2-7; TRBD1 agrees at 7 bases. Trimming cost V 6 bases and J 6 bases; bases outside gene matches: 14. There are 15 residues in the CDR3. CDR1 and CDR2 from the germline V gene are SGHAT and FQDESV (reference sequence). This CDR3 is CASSPPRGRSSEQYF. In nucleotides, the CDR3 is TGTGCCAGCAGTCCCCCTAGGGGGCGTTCATCCGAGCAGTACTTC.